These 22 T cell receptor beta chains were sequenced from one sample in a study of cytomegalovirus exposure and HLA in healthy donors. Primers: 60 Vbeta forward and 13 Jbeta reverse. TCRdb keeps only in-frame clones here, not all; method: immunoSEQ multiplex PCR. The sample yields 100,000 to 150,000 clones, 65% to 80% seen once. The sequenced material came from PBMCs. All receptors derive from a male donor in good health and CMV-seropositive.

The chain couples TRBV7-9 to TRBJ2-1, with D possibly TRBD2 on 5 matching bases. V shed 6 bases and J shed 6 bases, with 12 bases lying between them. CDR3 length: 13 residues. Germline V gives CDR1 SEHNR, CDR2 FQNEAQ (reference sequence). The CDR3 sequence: CASRETSGNEQFF. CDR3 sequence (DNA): TGTGCCAGCAGAGAGACAAGCGGCAATGAGCAGTTCTTC.

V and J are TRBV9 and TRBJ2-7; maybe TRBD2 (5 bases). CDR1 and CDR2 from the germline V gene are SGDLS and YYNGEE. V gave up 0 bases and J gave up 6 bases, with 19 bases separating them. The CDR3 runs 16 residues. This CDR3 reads CASSVASGFEKGEQYF. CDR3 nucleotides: TGTGCCAGCAGCGTAGCGAGCGGTTTTGAGAAGGGCGAGCAGTACTTC.

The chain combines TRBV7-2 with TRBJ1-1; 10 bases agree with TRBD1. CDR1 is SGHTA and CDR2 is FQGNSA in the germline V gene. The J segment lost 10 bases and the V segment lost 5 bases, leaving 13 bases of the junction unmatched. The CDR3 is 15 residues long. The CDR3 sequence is CASSRGQGTGYPAFF. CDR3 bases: TGTGCCAGCAGCAGGGGACAGGGGACCGGTTATCCAGCTTTCTTT.

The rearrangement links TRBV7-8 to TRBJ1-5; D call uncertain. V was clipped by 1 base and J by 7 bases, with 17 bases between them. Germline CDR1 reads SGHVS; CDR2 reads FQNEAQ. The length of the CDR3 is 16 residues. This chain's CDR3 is CASSLEARNWKQPQHF. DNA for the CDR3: TGTGCCAGCAGCTTAGAAGCCAGGAACTGGAAGCAGCCCCAGCATTTT.

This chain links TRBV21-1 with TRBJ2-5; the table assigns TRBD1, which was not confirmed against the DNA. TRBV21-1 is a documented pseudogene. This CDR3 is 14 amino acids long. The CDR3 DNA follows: TGTGCCAGCAGCATAAGGGGTAAGCAAGAGACCCAGTACTTC. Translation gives CASSIRGKQETQYF.

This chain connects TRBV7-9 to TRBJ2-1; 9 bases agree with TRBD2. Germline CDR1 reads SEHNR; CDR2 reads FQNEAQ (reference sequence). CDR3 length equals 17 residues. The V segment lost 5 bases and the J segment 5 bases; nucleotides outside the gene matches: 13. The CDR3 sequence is CASSPRLVAGEDNEQFF. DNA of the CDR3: TGTGCCAGCAGCCCCCGATTGGTAGCGGGAGAGGACAATGAGCAGTTCTTC.

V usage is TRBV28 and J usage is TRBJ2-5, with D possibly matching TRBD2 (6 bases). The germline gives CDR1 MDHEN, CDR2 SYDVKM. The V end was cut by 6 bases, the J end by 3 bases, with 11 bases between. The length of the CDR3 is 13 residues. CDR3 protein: CASRKTGEETQYF. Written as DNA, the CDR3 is TGTGCCAGCAGGAAGACGGGGGAAGAGACCCAGTACTTC.

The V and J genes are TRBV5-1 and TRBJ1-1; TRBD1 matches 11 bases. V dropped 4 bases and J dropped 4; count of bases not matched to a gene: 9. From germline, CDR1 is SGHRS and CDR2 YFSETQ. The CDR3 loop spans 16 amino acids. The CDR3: CASSDRTGGELTEAFF. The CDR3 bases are TGCGCCAGCAGCGATCGGACAGGGGGCGAGCTCACTGAAGCTTTCTTT.

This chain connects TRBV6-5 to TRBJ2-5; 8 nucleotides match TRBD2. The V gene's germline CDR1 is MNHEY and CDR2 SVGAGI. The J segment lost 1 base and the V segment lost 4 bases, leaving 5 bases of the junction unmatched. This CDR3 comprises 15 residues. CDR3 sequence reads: CASSLAGRIQETQYF. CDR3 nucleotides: TGTGCCAGCAGTTTAGCGGGGCGGATCCAAGAGACCCAGTACTTC.

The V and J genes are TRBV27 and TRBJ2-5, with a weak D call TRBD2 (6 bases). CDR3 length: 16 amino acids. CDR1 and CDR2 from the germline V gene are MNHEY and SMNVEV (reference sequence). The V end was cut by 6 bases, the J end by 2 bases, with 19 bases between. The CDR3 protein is CASSKVRGAQQETQYF. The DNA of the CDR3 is TGTGCCAGCAGCAAGGTCCGCGGGGCCCAGCAAGAGACCCAGTACTTC.

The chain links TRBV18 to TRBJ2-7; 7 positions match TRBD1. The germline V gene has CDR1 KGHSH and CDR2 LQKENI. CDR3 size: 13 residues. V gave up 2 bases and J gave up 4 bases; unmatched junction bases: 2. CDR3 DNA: TGTGCCAGCTCACCAGGACAGGATTACGAGCAGTACTTC. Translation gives CASSPGQDYEQYF.

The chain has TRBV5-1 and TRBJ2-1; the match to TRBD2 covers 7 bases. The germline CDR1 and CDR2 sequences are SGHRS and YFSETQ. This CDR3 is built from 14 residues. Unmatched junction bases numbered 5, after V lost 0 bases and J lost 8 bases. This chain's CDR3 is CASSLGAGVYEQFF. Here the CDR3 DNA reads TGCGCCAGCAGCTTGGGTGCGGGAGTCTATGAGCAGTTCTTC.

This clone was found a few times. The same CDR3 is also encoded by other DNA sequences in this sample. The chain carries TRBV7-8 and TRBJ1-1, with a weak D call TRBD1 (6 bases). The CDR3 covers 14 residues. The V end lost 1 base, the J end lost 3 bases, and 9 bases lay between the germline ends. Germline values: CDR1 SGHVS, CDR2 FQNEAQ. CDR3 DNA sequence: TGTGCCAGCAGCTTAGAGGGGGTGGACACTGAAGCTTTCTTT. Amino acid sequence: CASSLEGVDTEAFF.

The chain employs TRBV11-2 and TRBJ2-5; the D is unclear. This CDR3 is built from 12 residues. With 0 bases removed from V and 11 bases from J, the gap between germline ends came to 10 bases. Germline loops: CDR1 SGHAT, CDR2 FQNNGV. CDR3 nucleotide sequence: TGTGCCAGCAGCTTAGACTCCAAAGAGCAGTACTTC. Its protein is CASSLDSKEQYF.

The CDR3 DNA is TGTGCCAGCAGCTTAGGGCAGGGCGATTCCTACGAGCAGTACTTC. Its protein is CASSLGQGDSYEQYF. V usage is TRBV7-2 and J usage is TRBJ2-7; TRBD1 might be the D (5 bases). Germline lookup yields CDR1 SGHTA and CDR2 FQGNSA. The length of the CDR3 is 15 residues. V gave up 1 base and J gave up 1 base, with 11 bases separating them.

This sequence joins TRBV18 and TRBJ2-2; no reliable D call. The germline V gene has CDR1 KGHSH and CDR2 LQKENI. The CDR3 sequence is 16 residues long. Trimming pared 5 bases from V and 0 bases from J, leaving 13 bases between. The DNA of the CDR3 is TGTGCCAGCTCAAACTCCCAGGCAGCGAACACCGGGGAGCTGTTTTTT. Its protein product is CASSNSQAANTGELFF.

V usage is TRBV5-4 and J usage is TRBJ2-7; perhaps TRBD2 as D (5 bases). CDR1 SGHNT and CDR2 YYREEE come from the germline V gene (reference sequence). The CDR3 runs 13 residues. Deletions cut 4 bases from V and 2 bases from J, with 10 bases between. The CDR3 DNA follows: TGTGCCAGCAGCGCGACCGGGGCCTACGAGCAGTACTTC. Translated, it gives CASSATGAYEQYF.

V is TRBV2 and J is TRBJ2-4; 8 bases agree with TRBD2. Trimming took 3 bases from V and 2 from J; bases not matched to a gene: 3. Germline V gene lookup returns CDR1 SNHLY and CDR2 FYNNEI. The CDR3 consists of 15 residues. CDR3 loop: CASSDPGGSKNIQYF. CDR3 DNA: TGTGCCAGCAGTGACCCGGGGGGGTCCAAAAACATTCAGTACTTC.

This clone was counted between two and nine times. The CDR3 nucleotides read TGTGCCAGCAGCTGGATGCGCAGGGAGACCCAGTACTTC. Protein: CASSWMRRETQYF. V and J are TRBV5-6 and TRBJ2-5, with D unclear. This CDR3 region has 13 residues. Per the germline V gene, CDR1 is SGHDT and CDR2 is YYEEEE. The V end lost 3 bases, the J end lost 5 bases, and 11 bases lay between the germline ends.

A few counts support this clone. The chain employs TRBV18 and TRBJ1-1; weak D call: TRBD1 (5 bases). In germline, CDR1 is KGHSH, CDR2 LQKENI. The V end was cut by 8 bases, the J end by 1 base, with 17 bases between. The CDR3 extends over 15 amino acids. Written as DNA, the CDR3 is TGTGCCAGCACCTACATGGGGCAGACGAACACTGAAGCTTTCTTT. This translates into CASTYMGQTNTEAFF.

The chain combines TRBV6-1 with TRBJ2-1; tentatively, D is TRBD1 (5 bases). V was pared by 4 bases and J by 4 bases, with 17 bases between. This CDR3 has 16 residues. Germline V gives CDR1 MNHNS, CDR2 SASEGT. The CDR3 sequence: CASSVGPDGLYNEQFF. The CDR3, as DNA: TGTGCCAGCAGTGTGGGGCCGGACGGTTTATACAATGAGCAGTTCTTC.

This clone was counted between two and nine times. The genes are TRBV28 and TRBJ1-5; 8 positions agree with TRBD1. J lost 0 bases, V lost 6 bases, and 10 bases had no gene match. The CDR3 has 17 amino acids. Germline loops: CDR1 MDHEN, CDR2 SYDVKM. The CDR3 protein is CASRFLDRGFSNQPQHF. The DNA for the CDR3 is TGTGCCAGCAGATTTCTTGACAGGGGATTTAGCAATCAGCCCCAGCATTTT.